This T cell receptor (beta chain) was found in a study of shared clonotypes between healthy human individuals. Assay used: immunoSEQ multiplex PCR; TCRdb lists only in-frame clones, some missing. The profile shows around 2.1 million clones, about 93% of them singletons. Terminally differentiated effector memory CD45RA+ cells were excluded from the naive CD8 cells, which were CD45RO-negative and positively selected for CCR7. The sequencing input was naive CD8+ T cells from PBMCs. This sequence was found in a man between 18 and 35 years old in good health. Some clones in this sample may be carry-over from other donors' samples.

The CDR3 region is CASSGGGVGRWGETQYF. CDR3 nucleotides: TGTGCCAGCAGCGGGGGTGGGGTCGGACGGTGGGGAGAGACCCAGTACTTC. The gene calls are TRBV7-6 and TRBJ2-5; D could derive from TRBD1 or TRBD2 (5 bases each). The CDR3 totals 17 residues. The V gene lost 5 bases and the J gene lost 4 bases, with 23 bases spanning the gap. The germline V gene has CDR1 SGHVS and CDR2 FNYEAQ.